The 9 T cell receptor beta chains below come from one sample, sequenced in a study of T cell responses to AZD1222 COVID-19 vaccine. The protocol was immunoSEQ multiplex PCR, while the TCRdb copy is restricted to in-frame clones and leaves out a portion. The table has around 140,000 clones, around nine tenths seen once. The material sequenced was peripheral blood, taken on day 0 of AZD1222 vaccination. The receptors derive from an adult in good health.

CDR3 loop: CASSDAGVYSNQPQHF. CDR3 nucleotide sequence: TGTGCCAGCAGTGACGCGGGGGTATATAGCAATCAGCCCCAGCATTTT. The V call is TRBV6-4, the J call TRBJ1-5; TRBD1 is a possible D gene (5 bases). This CDR3 is 16 amino acids long. Trimming cost V 2 bases and J 0 bases, with 11 bases left between them. Germline CDR1 and CDR2: MRHNA and SNTAGT.

This chain joins TRBV6-5 and TRBJ1-1, with TRBD1 as a possible D gene (5 bases). The V end lost 6 bases, the J end lost 0 bases, and 11 bases lay between the germline ends. The germline CDR1 and CDR2 sequences are MNHEY and SVGAGI. This CDR3 contains 14 residues. The CDR3 region has the DNA TGTGCCAGCAGAGCCAGGGTGGTGAACACTGAAGCTTTCTTT. Translation gives CASRARVVNTEAFF.

The chain links TRBV18 to TRBJ1-2, with 7 bases matching TRBD1. J gave up 5 bases and V 0 bases, and 3 bases lay outside the gene matches. The CDR3 is made up of 14 amino acids. Germline lookup yields CDR1 KGHSH and CDR2 LQKENI. CDR3 DNA: TGTGCCAGCTCACCACCGACAGGGTGGTATGGCTACACCTTC. It codes for CASSPPTGWYGYTF.

The chain has TRBV27 and TRBJ2-5; D tentatively fits TRBD1 or TRBD2 (5 bases each). V lost 2 bases to trimming and J lost 5 bases, with 24 bases between them. CDR3 size: 18 residues. Germline values: CDR1 MNHEY, CDR2 SMNVEV (reference sequence). This chain's CDR3 is CASSLAPVGTIGGETQYF. The CDR3 DNA follows: TGTGCCAGCAGTTTAGCCCCGGTAGGGACGATCGGAGGTGAGACCCAGTACTTC.

The chain carries TRBV28 and TRBJ2-7; tentatively, D is TRBD2 (6 bases). Trimming pared 7 bases from V and 1 base from J, leaving 20 bases between. This CDR3 region has 16 residues. Germline V lookup: CDR1 MDHEN, CDR2 SYDVKM. The CDR3 DNA reads TGTGCCAGCACCCCAGAAGGACTACATCTATCCTACGAGCAGTACTTC. This sequence encodes CASTPEGLHLSYEQYF.

V and J are TRBV28 and TRBJ2-6, with 7 bases identical to TRBD1. There are 18 residues in the CDR3. Per germline, CDR1 MDHEN and CDR2 SYDVKM. Trimming at V came to 5 bases and at J to 4 bases, leaving 14 bases not matched to a gene. The CDR3 sequence: CASSPFVGTALGANVLTF. CDR3 nucleotides: TGTGCCAGCAGTCCCTTCGTCGGGACAGCTTTAGGGGCCAACGTCCTGACTTTC.

This chain uses TRBV11-2 with TRBJ2-1; D uncertain. V was clipped by 6 bases and J by 11 bases, with 17 bases between them. The length of the CDR3 is 13 residues. Germline V CDR1 and CDR2: SGHAT, FQNNGV. CDR3: CASSPHKEHQQFF. The CDR3 DNA sequence: TGTGCCAGCAGTCCCCATAAAGAGCACCAGCAGTTCTTC.

This chain joins TRBV14 and TRBJ1-6; D uncertain. Trimming pared 4 bases from V and 0 bases from J, leaving 7 bases between. CDR1 is SGHDN and CDR2 is FVKESK in the germline V gene. CDR3 size: 15 residues. The CDR3 DNA is TGTGCCAGCAGCCTAATAAGCTCCTATAATTCACCCCTCCACTTT. Translated, it gives CASSLISSYNSPLHF. Based on the CDR3 plus reference TRBV14 and TRBJ1-6, the full variable domain is EAGVTQFPSHSVIEKGQTVTLRCDPISGHDNLYWYRRVMGKEIKFLLHFVKESKQDESGMPNNRFLAERTGGTYSTLKVQPAELEDSGVYFCASSLISSYNSPLHFGNGTRLTVT.

This chain connects TRBV6-5 to TRBJ1-1; the match to TRBD1 covers 7 bases. The junction had 7 bases not matched to a gene; V was cut back by 6 bases and J by 0 bases. Germline V gene sequence: CDR1 MNHEY, CDR2 SVGAGI. The CDR3 runs 15 residues. The CDR3 DNA is TGTGCCAGCAGCCACCGAGGGACAGTGAACACTGAAGCTTTCTTT. Residues: CASSHRGTVNTEAFF.